The source of this TCR beta chain is a study of blood T cell repertoires in COVID-19. Background on the study: COVID-19 samples collected from the United States, Italy and Spain covered acute and convalescent phases. PBMCs, B-cell-depleted T cells, or T cells provided the cDNA or gDNA that made up the material.

Per germline, CDR1 SGHDN and CDR2 FVKESK. This CDR3 is built from 16 residues. The V and J ends lost 4 bases and 2 bases, in that order; junction bases with no gene match: 5. Per the study methods: By means of reference gene primer amplification, nucleated cell counts were estimated. Some clones are missing from TCRdb's copy, which holds only in-frame ones; the method was immunoSEQ multiplex PCR. That table is the source of V, J and clone size, and D and trimming were worked out from the DNA. This sample has 97,000 or so clones; about nine tenths occur once, and the top ten carry roughly 4.5%. Material for sequencing was peripheral blood. The clonotype was recovered from a man aged 18 to 30 with acute or convalescent COVID-19. The chain joins TRBV14 to TRBJ2-3, with 11 bases that match TRBD2. The CDR3 sequence: CASSRKLAGVTDTQYF. CDR3 coding DNA: TGTGCCAGCAGCCGCAAACTAGCGGGAGTCACAGATACGCAGTATTTT.